This T cell receptor beta chain was identified in a study of spatial heterogeneity in lung cancer. Background on the study: Averaged across combinations, each unique TCR and UMI pairing appeared more than ten times in raw reads, which were uncorrected.

This clonotype was seen many times. The CDR3 consists of 15 residues. The trim removed 2 bases at V and 4 bases at J, leaving 3 bases unmatched. Germline lookup yields CDR1 SNHLY and CDR2 FYNNEI. Time point described: sample taken at primary tumor resection. Unsorted tumor, nontumor lung tissue or cryopreserved PBMC supplied the whole RNA. TCRdb fed the 5' RACE reads into MiXCR, producing one record per CDR3 protein. The sample lists tens of thousands of distinct CDR3 sequences; roughly 8.7% were seen once. The chain links TRBV2 to TRBJ2-2; 8 nucleotides agree with TRBD1. The sample was PBMCs, taken at surgery. The clonotype was recovered from a male donor with early-stage non-small cell lung cancer. As DNA, the CDR3 is TGTGCCAGCAGTGAACAGGGGGCGGGCACCGGGGAGCTGTTTTTT. Its protein product is CASSEQGAGTGELFF.